The next 29 T cell receptor beta chains were all read from a single sample in a study of glioma-infiltrating T cells after dendritic cell vaccination (dated by TCRdb to 2016 to 2017). Library preparation employed the immunoSEQ multiplex PCR assay. TCRdb limited this immuneACCESS table to in-frame rearrangements with V and J called. A share of clones is missing; checked studies link under half to unresolved V genes, and the rest is unexplained. Recorded for this sample are about 92,000 clones; 85% to 90% of them occurred a single time. Around 14% of the sample rests with the top ten. This specimen was blood, taken before dendritic cell vaccination. These receptors originate from a human donor with glioblastoma.

CDR3 bases: TGTGCCAGCAGTGAATATACAGGGGGCTTCCAAAACATTCAGTACTTC. It specifies CASSEYTGGFQNIQYF. V is TRBV25-1 and J is TRBJ2-4; 9 nucleotides line up with TRBD1. The germline gives CDR1 MGHDK, CDR2 SYGVNS. The V gene end was trimmed by 0 bases and the J gene end by 5 bases; junction bases not matched to a gene: 5. CDR3 length: 16 amino acids.

CDR3 in DNA: TGTGCCAGTAGTATCAGGGGTTACGAGCAGTACTTC. It translates to CASSIRGYEQYF. The chain links TRBV19 to TRBJ2-7; D is perhaps TRBD1 (6 bases). The germline gives CDR1 LNHDA, CDR2 SQIVND (reference sequence). The length of the CDR3 is 12 residues. V gave up 3 bases and J gave up 4 bases, with 7 bases separating them.

CDR3 nucleotides: TGTGCCAGCAGCGTAGTTTCAGGGTTATCGGGCACTGAAGCTTTCTTT. It translates to CASSVVSGLSGTEAFF. The chain couples TRBV9 to TRBJ1-1; tentative D call: TRBD1 (5 bases). Germline V gene data show CDR1 as SGDLS and CDR2 as YYNGEE. Trimming took off 0 bases at V and 4 bases at J, with 16 bases between the two ends. The CDR3 is made up of 16 amino acids.

The genes are TRBV4-2 and TRBJ2-7, with D possibly matching TRBD1 (6 bases). The germline V gene has CDR1 LGHNA and CDR2 YNFKEQ. Trimming took 3 bases from V and 2 from J, leaving 14 bases between them. This CDR3 region has 15 residues. The CDR3, as DNA: TGTGCCAGCAGCCACCACCGGGACAATGCCTACGAGCAGTACTTC. It specifies CASSHHRDNAYEQYF.

This clone was counted between two and nine times. The chain links TRBV27 to TRBJ2-7; 9 bases are shared with TRBD1. The CDR3 consists of 14 residues. V was pared by 5 bases and J by 2 bases, with 4 bases of the junction left unmatched. Germline CDR1 and CDR2: MNHEY and SMNVEV (reference sequence). The chain's CDR3 is CASSGQGSAYEQYF. The DNA of the CDR3 is TGTGCCAGCAGTGGACAGGGGTCAGCCTACGAGCAGTACTTC.

This clone was seen only a few times. V usage is TRBV7-2 and J usage is TRBJ1-2; D is perhaps TRBD1 (6 bases). The CDR3 length is 14 residues. Germline CDR1 SGHTA, CDR2 FQGNSA. Trimming took 5 bases from V and 7 from J, leaving 17 bases between them. As DNA, the CDR3 is TGTGCCAGCAGCCCTAAAACAGGGTCGCTTGGCTACACCTTC. Encoded protein: CASSPKTGSLGYTF.

The chain employs TRBV18 and TRBJ2-1, with a possible D match to TRBD1 (7 bases). The CDR3 consists of 17 residues. Germline values: CDR1 KGHSH, CDR2 LQKENI. V was shortened by 3 bases and J by 4 bases, with 19 bases between the two germline ends. The CDR3 DNA follows: TGTGCCAGCTCACCTTCGGTGCCGACAGGGACTTACAATGAGCAGTTCTTC. Its protein product is CASSPSVPTGTYNEQFF. Full variable domain (missing parts from reference TRBV18 and TRBJ2-1): NAGVMQNPRHLVRRRGQEARLRCSPMKGHSHVYWYRQLPEEGLKFMVYLQKENIIDESGMPKERFSAEFPKEGPSILRIQQVVRGDSAAYFCASSPSVPTGTYNEQFFGPGTRLTVL.

V gene TRBV14 combines with J gene TRBJ2-4; 16 bases agree with TRBD2. Germline assignment: CDR1 SGHDN and CDR2 FVKESK. The CDR3 extends over 15 amino acids. Trimming at V came to 5 bases and at J to 5 bases, leaving 0 bases not matched to a gene. The CDR3: CASSGTSGRENIQYF. For the CDR3, the DNA is TGTGCCAGCAGCGGGACTAGCGGGAGGGAAAACATTCAGTACTTC.

The rearrangement joins TRBV19 to TRBJ2-7; TRBD1 aligns across 7 bases. Germline loops: CDR1 LNHDA, CDR2 SQIVND (reference sequence). This CDR3 has 16 amino acids. The junction had 15 bases not matched to a gene; V was cut back by 5 bases and J by 5 bases. The DNA of the CDR3 is TGTGCCAGTAGTGACGGGCTGACAGGGACGGACAACGAGCAGTACTTC. This translates into CASSDGLTGTDNEQYF.

The genes are TRBV7-9 and TRBJ1-2, with TRBD1 as a possible D gene (5 bases). CDR3 length: 15 residues. With 3 bases removed from V and 6 bases from J, the gap between germline ends came to 17 bases. Germline values: CDR1 SEHNR, CDR2 FQNEAQ (reference sequence). The CDR3 spells CASSLALQGRDGYTF. The DNA of the CDR3 is TGTGCCAGCAGCTTGGCGCTGCAGGGCAGAGATGGCTACACCTTC.

The V call is TRBV7-2, the J call TRBJ2-2; a possible D gene is TRBD1 (6 bases). Germline V gene data show CDR1 as SGHTA and CDR2 as FQGNSA. The CDR3 extends over 16 amino acids. Deletions cut 1 base from V and 7 bases from J, with 16 bases between. CDR3 coding DNA: TGTGCCAGCAGCTTAGTTGCAGGGACAAATGGCGGGGAGCTGTTTTTT. Its translation: CASSLVAGTNGGELFF.

A word on this clone: The sample carries other DNA sequences with the same CDR3. The chain combines TRBV7-2 with TRBJ2-1, with 11 bases lining up with TRBD1. V lost 5 bases, J lost 1 base, and 4 bases stayed unmatched. Germline CDR1 is SGHTA and CDR2 is FQGNSA. The CDR3 is 16 residues long. Written as DNA, the CDR3 is TGTGCCAGCAGCATCAGGGACAGGGGGTCCTACAATGAGCAGTTCTTC. This encodes CASSIRDRGSYNEQFF.

J is TRBJ2-3 and V is TRBV19; 12 positions agree with TRBD1. Germline CDR1 LNHDA, CDR2 SQIVND (reference sequence). The CDR3 length is 18 residues. V trimming: 4 bases; J trimming: 2 bases; junction bases outside the gene matches: 10. The CDR3 nucleotides are TGTGCCAGTAGTAAACGGGACAGGGGGCTCCCCATCACAGATACGCAGTATTTT. It yields the protein CASSKRDRGLPITDTQYF.

The CDR3 nucleotides are TGCAGTGCTACTGGCGACAGGAGCTACGAGCAGTACTTC. Translating gives CSATGDRSYEQYF. The V and J genes are TRBV29-1 and TRBJ2-7; TRBD1 might be the D (6 bases). The length of the CDR3 is 13 residues. Germline CDR1 and CDR2: SQVTM and ANQGSEA.

The chain employs TRBV6-5 and TRBJ2-4; 11 nucleotides align to TRBD1. Looked up from germline, CDR1 is MNHEY and CDR2 is SVGAGI. Trimming took 8 bases from V and 4 from J; bases not matched to a gene: 10. This CDR3 is 16 amino acids long. CDR3 loop: CASCSTGTGGKNIQYF. CDR3 DNA: TGTGCCAGCTGTTCTACCGGGACAGGGGGGAAAAACATTCAGTACTTC.

V and J are TRBV7-9 and TRBJ1-1, with D hard to call. The CDR3 loop spans 14 amino acids. Trimming pared 1 base from V and 1 base from J, leaving 7 bases between. CDR1 SEHNR and CDR2 FQNEAQ come from the germline V gene (reference sequence). In nucleotides, the CDR3 is TGTGCCAGCAGCTTAGTTGCGGGGAACACTGAAGCTTTCTTT. Encoded protein: CASSLVAGNTEAFF.

The gene calls are TRBV7-2 and TRBJ2-7; TRBD2 might be the D (6 bases). From germline, CDR1 is SGHTA and CDR2 FQGNSA. The CDR3 length is 14 residues. The V end lost 5 bases, the J end lost 2 bases, and 13 bases lay between the germline ends. The CDR3: CASSPRRETYEQYF. The CDR3 DNA follows: TGTGCCAGCAGCCCCCGACGGGAGACCTACGAGCAGTACTTC.

The rearrangement uses TRBV19 and TRBJ2-7, with 7 bases identical to TRBD2. CDR3 size: 15 residues. CDR1 and CDR2 from the germline V gene are LNHDA and SQIVND (reference sequence). The V and J ends lost 4 bases and 0 bases, in that order; junction bases with no gene match: 6. CDR3 sequence (DNA): TGTGCCAGTAGTAGGGAGGGGCCTAGCTCCTACGAGCAGTACTTC. Its protein product is CASSREGPSSYEQYF.

CDR3 sequence reads: CASSFQGTDGTQYF. In DNA, the CDR3 is TGTGCCAGCTCTTTCCAAGGGACAGACGGGACCCAGTACTTC. The chain employs TRBV18 and TRBJ2-5; 7 bases map to TRBD1. Germline values: CDR1 KGHSH, CDR2 LQKENI. V gave up 6 bases and J gave up 7 bases; unmatched junction bases: 11. The CDR3 spans 14 residues.

The V gene is TRBV28, the J gene TRBJ2-7, with D tentatively TRBD2 (6 bases). Germline V CDR1 and CDR2: MDHEN, SYDVKM. The CDR3 runs 14 residues. The V and J ends lost 5 bases and 3 bases respectively, with 14 bases between them. The CDR3 coding sequence is TGTGCCAGCAGTCGGTCGGCGGGGCTCTACGAGCAGTACTTC. This codes for CASSRSAGLYEQYF.

As regards this clone: This CDR3 is also generated by other DNA sequences in the sample. This chain joins TRBV27 and TRBJ1-2, with 7 positions matching TRBD1. The junction had 3 bases not matched to a gene; V was cut back by 3 bases and J by 2 bases. The CDR3 contains 14 residues. CDR1 and CDR2 from the germline V gene are MNHEY and SMNVEV (reference sequence). CDR3 DNA sequence: TGTGCCAGCAGTTTGAGGGGGCGAAACTATGGCTACACCTTC. This codes for CASSLRGRNYGYTF.

This clone appeared a single time. The chain carries TRBV15 and TRBJ2-7; no clear D gene. Per germline, CDR1 LNHNV and CDR2 YYDKDF (reference sequence). CDR3 length equals 13 residues. V lost 8 bases, J lost 4 bases, and 15 bases lay in between. CDR3 sequence: CATGINSYYEQYF. CDR3 in DNA: TGTGCCACCGGCATCAACTCTTATTACGAGCAGTACTTC.

CDR3 bases: TGTGCCAGCAGCTCCCCTAGCGGTATATCCTACAATGAGCAGTTCTTC. Its protein product is CASSSPSGISYNEQFF. The chain has TRBV7-9 and TRBJ2-1; 7 bases are shared with TRBD2. After removal of 4 bases from V and 1 base from J, the junction contained 7 bases not matched to a gene. Germline values: CDR1 SEHNR, CDR2 FQNEAQ (reference sequence). The CDR3 runs to 16 residues.

V and J are TRBV5-1 and TRBJ2-3, with 7 bases identical to TRBD2. V gave up 5 bases and J gave up 2 bases; unmatched junction bases: 5. CDR3 length: 14 amino acids. Germline V gives CDR1 SGHRS, CDR2 YFSETQ. In DNA form, the CDR3 reads TGCGCCAGCAGATTCGGACTAGTCACAGATACGCAGTATTTT. Residues: CASRFGLVTDTQYF.

The V call is TRBV7-2, the J call TRBJ1-2; D gene ambiguous. Germline CDR1 reads SGHTA; CDR2 reads FQGNSA. With 5 bases removed from V and 3 bases from J, the gap between germline ends came to 16 bases. This CDR3 is 15 amino acids long. CDR3 bases: TGTGCCAGCAGCCAACACGTCGGGGTGGACTATGGCTACACCTTC. It translates to CASSQHVGVDYGYTF.

The chain is built from TRBV2 and TRBJ1-2; D call uncertain. The germline V gene encodes CDR1 SNHLY and CDR2 FYNNEI. V was shortened by 7 bases and J by 3 bases, with 9 bases between the two germline ends. The CDR3 contains 12 residues. The DNA for the CDR3 is TGTGCCAGCACGACGGGATACTATGGCTACACCTTC. Protein product: CASTTGYYGYTF.

This chain connects TRBV7-3 to TRBJ2-2; 9 positions agree with TRBD1. In germline, CDR1 is SGHTA, CDR2 FQGTGA. V lost 5 bases and J lost 4; bases outside the gene matches: 5. The CDR3 is 15 amino acids. The CDR3 loop is CASSQQGARTGELFF. CDR3 DNA sequence: TGTGCCAGCAGCCAACAGGGGGCGCGCACCGGGGAGCTGTTTTTT.

The chain employs TRBV5-1 and TRBJ2-1; 9 nucleotides line up with TRBD2. The germline CDR1 and CDR2 sequences are SGHRS and YFSETQ. This CDR3 is 16 amino acids long. With 4 bases clipped from V and 7 bases from J, the junction kept 12 bases outside the gene matches. The CDR3 nucleotides are TGCGCCAGCAGCCCAGGGGGGGTAGCGGGAGAAAATGAGCAGTTCTTC. Protein product: CASSPGGVAGENEQFF.

The chain couples TRBV7-9 to TRBJ2-1; possible D gene TRBD1, 6 bases. Trimming took off 3 bases at V and 0 bases at J, with 12 bases between the two ends. Germline loops: CDR1 SEHNR, CDR2 FQNEAQ (reference sequence). CDR3 length equals 16 residues. The CDR3, as DNA: TGTGCCAGCAGCTTGGGGGCGCACAGCTCCTACAATGAGCAGTTCTTC. This sequence encodes CASSLGAHSSYNEQFF. Based on the CDR3 plus reference TRBV7-9 and TRBJ2-1, the full variable domain is DTGVSQNPRHKITKRGQNVTFRCDPISEHNRLYWYRQTLGQGPEFLTYFQNEAQLEKSRLLSDRFSAERPKGSFSTLEIQRTEQGDSAMYLCASSLGAHSSYNEQFFGPGTRLTVL.